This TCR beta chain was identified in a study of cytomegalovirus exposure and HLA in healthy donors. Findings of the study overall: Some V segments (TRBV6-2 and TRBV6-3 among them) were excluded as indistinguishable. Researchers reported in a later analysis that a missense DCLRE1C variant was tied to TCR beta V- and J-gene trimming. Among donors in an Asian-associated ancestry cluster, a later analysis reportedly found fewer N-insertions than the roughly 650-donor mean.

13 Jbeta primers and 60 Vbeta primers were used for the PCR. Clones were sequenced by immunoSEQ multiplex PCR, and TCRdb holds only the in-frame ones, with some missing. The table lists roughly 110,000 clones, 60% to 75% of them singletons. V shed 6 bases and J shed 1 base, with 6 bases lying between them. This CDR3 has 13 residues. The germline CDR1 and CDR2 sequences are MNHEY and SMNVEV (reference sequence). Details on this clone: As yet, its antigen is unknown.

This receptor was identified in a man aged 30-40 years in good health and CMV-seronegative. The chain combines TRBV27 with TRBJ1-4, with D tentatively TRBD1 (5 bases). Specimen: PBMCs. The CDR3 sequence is CASRQGTNEKLFF. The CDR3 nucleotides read TGTGCCAGCAGGCAGGGAACTAATGAAAAACTGTTTTTT.